Listed below are T cell receptor beta chains from one sample, sequenced in a study of T cell responses to AZD1222 COVID-19 vaccine. TCRdb's table, derived via immunoSEQ multiplex PCR, lists solely in-frame clones and lacks some. Here the sample spans about 120,000 clones, 91% being singletons. This sample comprised peripheral blood, obtained on day 0 of AZD1222 vaccination. The receptors stem from an adult in good health. The CDR3 runs from the conserved cysteine through the conserved F or W. A D gene is named only where the DNA matches it firmly. Clone size, where shown, is once, few, many, or a class for clones that have expanded.

abundance: -
j_gene: TRBJ2-2
v_gene: TRBV6-2/TRBV6-3
d_gene: TRBD2
CDR3nt: TGTGCCAGCAGTTCCGTACGACTAGCGGGTAGGACCGGGGAGCTGTTTTTT
CDR3aa: CASSSVRLAGRTGELFF

abundance: once
j_gene: TRBJ2-1
v_gene: TRBV19
d_gene: TRBD2
CDR3nt: TGTGCCAGTAGTACCTCTAGCGGGAGCTACTTCGATGAGCAGTTCTTC
CDR3aa: CASSTSSGSYFDEQFF

abundance: -
j_gene: TRBJ1-1
v_gene: TRBV18
d_gene: -
CDR3nt: TGTGCCAGCTCCAACCAGGGGACGGCGAACACTGAAGCTTTCTTT
CDR3aa: CASSNQGTANTEAFF

abundance: -
j_gene: TRBJ1-4
v_gene: TRBV11-2
d_gene: -
CDR3nt: TGTGCCAGCAGCTTAGAAGGGGGTTGGGGTGAAAAACTGTTTTTT
CDR3aa: CASSLEGGWGEKLFF

abundance: -
j_gene: TRBJ1-5
v_gene: TRBV6-5
d_gene: -
CDR3nt: TGTGCCAGCATGCCAGGGGATAGCAATCAGCCCCAGCATTTT
CDR3aa: CASMPGDSNQPQHF

abundance: -
j_gene: TRBJ1-2
v_gene: TRBV5-1
d_gene: -
CDR3nt: TGCGCCAGCAGCTTGGTAGCAGGGCCTCTCGATGGCTACACCTTC
CDR3aa: CASSLVAGPLDGYTF

abundance: many
j_gene: TRBJ1-3
v_gene: TRBV7-9
d_gene: -
CDR3nt: TGTGCCAGCAGCTTACAGAGCGGAAACACCATATATTTT
CDR3aa: CASSLQSGNTIYF

abundance: -
j_gene: TRBJ2-6
v_gene: TRBV14
d_gene: -
CDR3nt: TGTGCCAGCAGCCAAAGGCCCCGTAAAGACAGCTACCCTGGGGCCAACGTCCTGACTTTC
CDR3aa: CASSQRPRKDSYPGANVLTF

abundance: -
j_gene: TRBJ1-3
v_gene: TRBV14
d_gene: -
CDR3nt: TGTGCCAGCAGCCAAGGATCGGGAGACACCATATATTTT
CDR3aa: CASSQGSGDTIYF

abundance: -
j_gene: TRBJ1-2
v_gene: TRBV19
d_gene: -
CDR3nt: TGTGCCAGTAGTCCCCGGGCAGATTACTATGGCTACACCTTC
CDR3aa: CASSPRADYYGYTF

abundance: -
j_gene: TRBJ2-3
v_gene: TRBV29-1
d_gene: -
CDR3nt: TGCAGCGTCCCTCCCCTCGTGGCGGCAAGCACAGATACGCAGTATTTT
CDR3aa: CSVPPLVAASTDTQYF

abundance: -
j_gene: TRBJ2-7
v_gene: TRBV23-1
d_gene: TRBD1
CDR3nt: TGCGCCAGCAGTCAACCTTACCGGGTTACCTACAGGGGGAAGGACTCCTACGAGCAGTACTTC
CDR3aa: CASSQPYRVTYRGKDSYEQYF

abundance: once
j_gene: TRBJ2-3
v_gene: TRBV4-1
d_gene: -
CDR3nt: TGCGCCAGCAGCCAGGACAGCACAGATACGCAGTATTTT
CDR3aa: CASSQDSTDTQYF

abundance: -
j_gene: TRBJ2-1
v_gene: TRBV30
d_gene: -
CDR3nt: TGTGCCTGGGGGACCACGGCCTGGGAGCAGTTCTTC
CDR3aa: CAWGTTAWEQFF

abundance: once
j_gene: TRBJ1-3
v_gene: TRBV28
d_gene: -
CDR3nt: TGTGCCAGCAGCGTAATCGACATAAGAGATGGAAACACCATATATTTT
CDR3aa: CASSVIDIRDGNTIYF

abundance: -
j_gene: TRBJ1-5
v_gene: TRBV2
d_gene: -
CDR3nt: TGTGCCAGCAGTGAAGGGGGCAGGGATCAGCCCCAGCATTTT
CDR3aa: CASSEGGRDQPQHF

abundance: -
j_gene: TRBJ1-1
v_gene: TRBV5-1
d_gene: -
CDR3nt: TGCGCCAGCAGCGAAGACGGGAGCGCGGGCACTGAAGCTTTCTTT
CDR3aa: CASSEDGSAGTEAFF

abundance: once
j_gene: TRBJ1-6
v_gene: TRBV9
d_gene: -
CDR3nt: TGTGCCAGCAGCACAACCCTGGGGAATATTAATTCACCCCTCCACTTT
CDR3aa: CASSTTLGNINSPLHF

abundance: -
j_gene: TRBJ1-2
v_gene: TRBV15
d_gene: TRBD1
CDR3nt: TGTGCCACCAGCAGGGACTCCTCCGGGACAGGGGACTATGGCTACACCTTC
CDR3aa: CATSRDSSGTGDYGYTF

abundance: -
j_gene: TRBJ2-7
v_gene: TRBV6-1
d_gene: -
CDR3nt: TGTGCCAGCAGTGAAGGGCACTCCCTGGGGACCTCCTACGAGCAGTACTTC
CDR3aa: CASSEGHSLGTSYEQYF

abundance: -
j_gene: TRBJ2-5
v_gene: TRBV5-1
d_gene: TRBD1
CDR3nt: TGCGCCAGCAGCTCCGGACAGGGCCAAGAGACCCAGTACTTC
CDR3aa: CASSSGQGQETQYF

abundance: -
j_gene: TRBJ1-1
v_gene: TRBV27
d_gene: -
CDR3nt: TGTGCCAGCAGAACCAAACAGGGTCGAACTGAAGCTTTCTTT
CDR3aa: CASRTKQGRTEAFF

abundance: once
j_gene: TRBJ2-7
v_gene: TRBV27
d_gene: -
CDR3nt: TGTGCCAGCAGTTCTCACGGGTTCTACGAGCAGTACTTC
CDR3aa: CASSSHGFYEQYF

abundance: -
j_gene: TRBJ2-4
v_gene: TRBV7-2
d_gene: TRBD1
CDR3nt: TGTGCCAGCAGCTTGGGGACAGGGGTCCCCCCGGACATTCAGTACTTC
CDR3aa: CASSLGTGVPPDIQYF

abundance: -
j_gene: TRBJ1-1
v_gene: TRBV30
d_gene: TRBD1
CDR3nt: TGTGCCTGGCAGACAGGGGGCCTCGACACTGAAGCTTTCTTT
CDR3aa: CAWQTGGLDTEAFF

abundance: -
j_gene: TRBJ1-2
v_gene: TRBV6-6
d_gene: -
CDR3nt: TGTGCCAGCAGTCCTCCCACGGGGTTATCCTATGGCTACACCTTC
CDR3aa: CASSPPTGLSYGYTF

abundance: -
j_gene: TRBJ1-1
v_gene: TRBV5-5
d_gene: TRBD1
CDR3nt: TGTGCCAGCAGCCCAGTCCCGGGACAGGGAAACACTGAAGCTTTCTTT
CDR3aa: CASSPVPGQGNTEAFF

abundance: -
j_gene: TRBJ2-2
v_gene: TRBV25-1
d_gene: -
CDR3nt: TGTGCCAGCAGTGTGGGGGTCGGCGGGGAGCTGTTTTTT
CDR3aa: CASSVGVGGELFF

abundance: -
j_gene: TRBJ1-2
v_gene: TRBV18
d_gene: TRBD1
CDR3nt: TGTGCCAGCTCACCCTCGACAGGGACCCCGGAGGGCTACACCTTC
CDR3aa: CASSPSTGTPEGYTF

abundance: -
j_gene: TRBJ2-1
v_gene: TRBV13
d_gene: TRBD2
CDR3nt: TGTGCCAGCAGCTCCCAGACCAGGACTAGCGGGAGGCATTTACCCACTGAGCAGTTCTTC
CDR3aa: CASSSQTRTSGRHLPTEQFF